This T cell receptor (beta chain) derives from a study of identical twins (dated by TCRdb to about 2016). As for the study more broadly: TCR alpha and beta repertoires from monozygotic twins, unrelated adults of various ages and cord blood were deep-sequenced to test whether fetal clonotypes persist. To rule out contamination, replicate twin experiments were performed at different times with different library preparation protocols.

Including the terminal cysteine and phenylalanine, the CDR3 comprises 14 residues. The read is trimmed to its CDR3 DNA, 42 bases read in frame from base 1. Every donor was a healthy Caucasian. Three unrelated non-twin adults were also sequenced: a male aged 18 to 29, a male aged 50 to 60 and a female aged 50 to 60. Using Miltenyi CD45RO+ enrichment and human naive T-cell isolation kits, memory (CD45RO+) and naive T cells were isolated from PBMC. This clonotype appeared many times. Its antigen is currently not known. At one boundary the junction diverges from the germline segment, which might be a read error. Receptors were amplified or captured by 5' RACE. Sequencing was carried out with an Illumina HiSeq 2000. Template switching introduced a universal primer binding site; the final cDNA contained a unique molecular identifier, enabling accurate counting of TCR cDNA molecules. First-strand cDNA for TCR alpha and beta chains was synthesized from specific primers in the conserved constant-segment region. To control for contamination, every cDNA library was double barcoded, receiving both a SMART-Mk sample barcode and Illumina barcodes. Two successive PCR steps introduced TruSeq adapter sequences along with Illumina sample barcodes. Sequencing of the TCR alpha and beta cDNA libraries was done on the Illumina HiSeq platform using custom primers. Per the authors' processing: MiGEC processed the raw reads to extract unique molecular identifiers, while MiXCR was used to determine the CDR3 positions. For each individual, recombination models were inferred using an EM algorithm with the repgenHMM and IGoR tools. The analysis of shared clonotypes was done with the tcR package in R, with sharing normalized by the product of cloneset sizes. Out-of-frame nonproductive sequences were analyzed to study raw recombination free of thymic and clonal selection effects. The public reads were run again by TCRdb, first through fastp at Q25 and then through MiXCR, and only productive beta chains were kept. Records with the same CDR3 protein are collapsed into one entry carrying the most frequent genes and DNA. TCRdb assigned the V and J calls; the authors' analysis was not used. For this sample the table gives 690,000 or so distinct CDR3 sequences, of which around 5.7% were detected only once. The top ten clones comprise about 2% of the sample.

General findings and caveats noted by the study authors: Because the same donors could not be followed over many years, conclusions were based on cross-sectional statistical analysis. Compared with coincidental sharing between unrelated individuals, out-of-frame TCR alpha sequences shared between twins showed an excess of sequences with low generation probability. In monozygotic twins, recombination models systematically underestimated out-of-frame TCR alpha sharing, but the models matched the sharing seen between unrelated individuals. In beta out-of-frame sequences, excess twin sharing was weaker, because having fewer shared sequences lowered the signal-to-noise ratio. Abundant cord blood beta clonotypes carried fewer insertions; young adult naive repertoires showed a weaker similar trend, while memory repertoires showed none. Invariant T cells such as MAIT and iNKT could partly confound zero-insertion analyses, although diverse VJ usage argued against such confounding for most clonotypes.

The source of this sequence is a man aged 18 to 30 in good health. Sequencing used naive T cells sorted from blood. Taken with the paper, the label for cell subset or site translates to: cells isolated with a human naive T-cell isolation kit. The rearrangement joined TRBV12-3 or TRBV12-4 to TRBJ1-5; the D gene is perhaps TRBD1, from 6 matching bases. The CDR3 region: CASTLGGSNQPQHF. Read as DNA, the sequence is TGTGCCAGCACTTTAGGGGGTAGCAATCAGCCCCAGCATTTT.